The next 24 T cell receptor beta chains were all read from a single sample in a study of blood T cell repertoires in COVID-19. Some clones are missing from TCRdb's copy, which holds only in-frame ones; the method was immunoSEQ multiplex PCR. The data contain roughly 230,000 clones, more than 65% of them singletons. The sequenced sample was PBMCs or T cells enriched from blood (not recorded which). The source of these receptors is a man aged 45-60 years who had recovered from COVID-19.

The chain has TRBV5-5 and TRBJ2-1; the match to TRBD2 covers 13 bases. This CDR3 contains 18 residues. The germline CDR1 and CDR2 sequences are SGHKS and YYEKEE (reference sequence). V was pared by 0 bases and J by 7 bases, with 10 bases of the junction left unmatched. The CDR3 region has the DNA TGTGCCAGCAGCTTGGAACTAGCGGGAGGGCCTCCCCGGAATGAGCAGTTCTTC. Protein: CASSLELAGGPPRNEQFF.

This chain connects TRBV19 to TRBJ1-2; D is ambiguous. Germline CDR1 and CDR2: LNHDA and SQIVND (reference sequence). Trimming removed 5 bases from V and 7 bases from J, with 14 bases in between. CDR3 size: 13 residues. CDR3 sequence (DNA): TGTGCCAGTAGTCTTCGGGGAGGGCGTGGCTACACCTTC. Amino acids: CASSLRGGRGYTF. The full variable domain, in which reference TRBV19 and TRBJ1-2 provide the parts outside the CDR3, is DGGITQSPKYLFRKEGQNVTLSCEQNLNHDAMYWYRQDPGQGLRLIYYSQIVNDFQKGDIAEGYSVSREKKESFPLTVTSAQKNPTAFYLCASSLRGGRGYTFGSGTRLTVV.

V is TRBV5-8 and J is TRBJ2-3; 8 bases fit TRBD2. V was pared by 4 bases and J by 4 bases, with 5 bases of the junction left unmatched. The CDR3 consists of 14 residues. Germline assignment: CDR1 SGHTS and CDR2 YDEGEE. The DNA for the CDR3 is TGTGCCAGCAGCCTCGGGACTAGATCAGATACGCAGTATTTT. Translated: CASSLGTRSDTQYF.

This chain links TRBV19 with TRBJ2-7; tentative D call: TRBD2 (6 bases). Germline CDR1 reads LNHDA; CDR2 reads SQIVND (reference sequence). The ends were cut back, 3 bases at V and 0 bases at J, with 12 bases in the middle. The CDR3 sequence is 15 residues long. This CDR3 reads CASSIGTASSYEQYF. The CDR3 DNA reads as TGTGCCAGTAGTATTGGGACTGCGAGCTCCTACGAGCAGTACTTC.

In the case of this clone: At one end the junction does not follow the germline gene, possibly because of a read error. V is TRBV7-7 and J is TRBJ2-1; TRBD2 agrees at 10 bases. Germline CDR1 reads SSHAT; CDR2 reads FNYEAQ (reference sequence). The CDR3 covers 15 residues. The CDR3: CASSLGPSGSNEQFF. In DNA form, the CDR3 reads TGTGCTAGCAGCTTAGGGCCTAGCGGGAGCAATGAGCAGTTCTTC.

The chain employs TRBV5-1 and TRBJ2-2, with a tentative D call TRBD1 (6 bases). Germline V gene sequence: CDR1 SGHRS, CDR2 YFSETQ. V was clipped by 0 bases and J by 7 bases, with 13 bases between them. The CDR3 totals 15 residues. Here the CDR3 reads CASSLAGVVFGELFF. CDR3 coding DNA: TGCGCCAGCAGCTTGGCAGGGGTAGTGTTCGGGGAGCTGTTTTTT.

The V and J genes are TRBV2 and TRBJ2-2; maybe TRBD2 (6 bases). Trimming took 3 bases from V and 1 from J, leaving 12 bases between them. This CDR3 comprises 16 residues. Germline V gene lookup returns CDR1 SNHLY and CDR2 FYNNEI. In nucleotides, the CDR3 is TGTGCCAGCAGTGATCTTCTTAGCGGGAACACCGGGGAGCTGTTTTTT. It yields the protein CASSDLLSGNTGELFF. Full variable domain (missing parts from reference TRBV2 and TRBJ2-2): EPEVTQTPSHQVTQMGQEVILRCVPISNHLYFYWYRQILGQKVEFLVSFYNNEISEKSEIFDDQFSVERPDGSNFTLKIRSTKLEDSAMYFCASSDLLSGNTGELFFGEGSRLTVL.

V and J are TRBV7-3 and TRBJ2-1; D is perhaps TRBD1 (6 bases). Per the germline V gene, CDR1 is SGHTA and CDR2 is FQGTGA. This CDR3 has 15 residues. V lost 2 bases to trimming and J lost 4 bases, with 12 bases between them. The CDR3 region has the DNA TGTGCCAGCAGCTTACAGGGGTTTTTATACAATGAGCAGTTCTTC. It yields the protein CASSLQGFLYNEQFF.

The J gene is TRBJ2-7, the V gene TRBV5-1; D might be TRBD2 (6 bases). V lost 4 bases, J lost 7 bases, and 15 bases lay in between. This CDR3 contains 13 residues. Germline CDR1 and CDR2: SGHRS and YFSETQ. The CDR3 sequence is CASSPGASGEQYF. The CDR3 region has the DNA TGCGCCAGCAGCCCGGGAGCCTCCGGAGAGCAGTACTTC.

The chain combines TRBV7-8 with TRBJ2-1; possible D gene TRBD2, 6 bases. Trimming stripped 4 bases from V and 14 bases from J, with 18 bases between. Germline CDR1 reads SGHVS; CDR2 reads FQNEAQ. This CDR3 is built from 13 residues. CDR3 DNA: TGTGCCAGCAGCTCCCTAGGGTCGGGGGAGGAGTTCTTC. Protein sequence: CASSSLGSGEEFF.

The J gene is TRBJ2-7, the V gene TRBV12-3 or TRBV12-4; D is ambiguous. Between the trimmed V and J ends, which lost 1 base and 4 bases, there was a span of 8 bases. The CDR3 runs to 13 residues. The chain's CDR3 is CASSLEVGYEQYF. CDR3 DNA: TGTGCCAGCAGTTTAGAGGTCGGGTACGAGCAGTACTTC.

The chain recombines TRBV6-5 with TRBJ2-7; 7 nucleotides align to TRBD2. Per germline, CDR1 MNHEY and CDR2 SVGAGI. With 0 bases clipped from V and 5 bases from J, the junction kept 1 base outside the gene matches. CDR3 length equals 13 residues. The chain's CDR3 is CASSYSGGNEQYF. CDR3 sequence (DNA): TGTGCCAGCAGTTACTCCGGGGGGAACGAGCAGTACTTC.

This chain uses TRBV15 with TRBJ2-5, with 7 bases identical to TRBD2. V dropped 2 bases and J dropped 4; count of bases not matched to a gene: 7. The CDR3 is 15 amino acids. Germline CDR1 LNHNV, CDR2 YYDKDF (reference sequence). The CDR3 coding sequence is TGTGCCACCAGCAGATCCACGGGGAGGGGAGAGACCCAGTACTTC. Amino acids: CATSRSTGRGETQYF. The entire variable domain, with the rest obtained from reference TRBV15 and TRBJ2-5, is as follows: DAMVIQNPRYQVTQFGKPVTLSCSQTLNHNVMYWYQQKSSQAPKLLFHYYDKDFNNEADTPDNFQSRRPNTSFCFLDIRSPGLGDTAMYLCATSRSTGRGETQYFGPGTRLLVL.

This clone came up once. The chain uses TRBV6-5 and TRBJ2-7, with TRBD2 matching over 7 bases. The trim removed 2 bases at V and 2 bases at J, leaving 3 bases unmatched. The CDR3 has 14 amino acids. The germline V gene encodes CDR1 MNHEY and CDR2 SVGAGI. In DNA, the CDR3 is TGTGCCAGCAGTTACGTGGGGGGGGCCTACGAGCAGTACTTC. Protein product: CASSYVGGAYEQYF.

The gene calls are TRBV7-2 and TRBJ2-3; D ambiguous. Germline V gene lookup returns CDR1 SGHTA and CDR2 FQGNSA. The CDR3 is 14 amino acids. The V gene lost 1 base and the J gene lost 0 bases, with 5 bases spanning the gap. The CDR3 nucleotides read TGTGCCAGCAGCTTAGTGGCTAGCACAGATACGCAGTATTTT. It encodes CASSLVASTDTQYF.

This clone was picked up one time. The rearrangement joins TRBV10-3 to TRBJ1-4; the D gene is possibly TRBD1 (6 bases). V was pared by 4 bases and J by 2 bases, with 11 bases between. This CDR3 has 15 amino acids. Germline loops: CDR1 ENHRY, CDR2 SYGVKD. CDR3 sequence: CAISATGSTNEKLFF. CDR3 DNA: TGTGCCATCAGTGCTACAGGGTCTACTAATGAAAAACTGTTTTTT.

This clone has a handful of counts. At the DNA level, this CDR3 is encoded by other sequences in the same sample as well. This chain joins TRBV9 and TRBJ1-2; tentatively, D is TRBD1 (6 bases). V dropped 0 bases and J dropped 8 bases, with 11 bases sitting between them. The CDR3 is made up of 13 amino acids. Germline CDR1 SGDLS, CDR2 YYNGEE. In DNA, the CDR3 is TGTGCCAGCAGCGTAGCAGGGGCTCCCGGCTACACCTTC. Translating it yields CASSVAGAPGYTF. Supplemented by reference TRBV9 and TRBJ1-2, the full variable domain reads DSGVTQTPKHLITATGQRVTLRCSPRSGDLSVYWYQQSLDQGLQFLIQYYNGEERAKGNILERFSAQQFPDLHSELNLSSLELGDSALYFCASSVAGAPGYTFGSGTRLTVV.

The chain uses TRBV5-6 and TRBJ1-6; a weak D match, TRBD1 (5 bases). V dropped 3 bases and J dropped 3 bases, with 10 bases sitting between them. The CDR3 loop spans 15 amino acids. Germline CDR1 is SGHDT and CDR2 is YYEEEE. The CDR3 reads CASSSGGNYNSPLHF. Written as DNA, the CDR3 is TGTGCCAGCAGCTCGGGGGGAAACTATAATTCACCCCTCCACTTT.

The genes are TRBV24-1 and TRBJ2-3, with D possibly matching TRBD2 (6 bases). Germline CDR1 and CDR2: KGHDR and SFDVKD. The CDR3 is made up of 14 amino acids. The V gene lost 5 bases and the J gene lost 2 bases, with 10 bases spanning the gap. Written as DNA, the CDR3 is TGTGCCACCAGTGCGGGAGAAGACACAGATACGCAGTATTTT. This encodes CATSAGEDTDTQYF.

J is TRBJ1-5 and V is TRBV27; no clear D gene. Trimming cost V 3 bases and J 0 bases, with 6 bases left between them. The CDR3 runs to 14 residues. CDR1 and CDR2 (germline): MNHEY, SMNVEV (reference sequence). The CDR3 reads CASSLQYSNQPQHF. CDR3 nucleotide sequence: TGTGCCAGCAGTTTGCAGTATAGCAATCAGCCCCAGCATTTT.

This clone came up once. This rearrangement joins TRBV6-5 to TRBJ1-5, with D perhaps matching TRBD1 (6 bases). CDR3 size: 15 residues. CDR1 is MNHEY and CDR2 is SVGAGI in the germline V gene. The ends were cut back, 7 bases at V and 2 bases at J, with 15 bases in the middle. The CDR3 DNA reads TGTGCCAGCACCTTTTGGGGGCAAGGCAATCAGCCCCAGCATTTT. Protein sequence: CASTFWGQGNQPQHF.

V usage is TRBV4-1 and J usage is TRBJ1-1, with TRBD1 matching over 8 bases. With V trimmed by 1 base and J by 5 bases, 6 bases remained unmatched. The CDR3 is 15 residues long. Germline values: CDR1 MGHRA, CDR2 YSYEKL. CDR3 loop: CASSQVRGRETEAFF. The CDR3 DNA reads TGCGCCAGCAGCCAAGTCAGGGGGCGAGAGACTGAAGCTTTCTTT.

V gene TRBV5-4 combines with J gene TRBJ2-3, with TRBD1 identical over 7 bases. V dropped 5 bases and J dropped 0; count of bases not matched to a gene: 6. In germline, CDR1 is SGHNT, CDR2 YYREEE (reference sequence). This CDR3 region has 15 residues. CDR3 loop: CASRQGGFSTDTQYF. The CDR3 bases are TGTGCCAGCAGACAAGGGGGCTTTAGCACAGATACGCAGTATTTT.

The CDR3 sequence is CATSDLWQNYGYTF. CDR3 in DNA: TGTGCCACCAGTGATTTGTGGCAGAACTATGGCTACACCTTC. This chain connects TRBV24-1 to TRBJ1-2; D uncertain. Germline V gene sequence: CDR1 KGHDR, CDR2 SFDVKD. V dropped 0 bases and J dropped 2 bases, with 6 bases sitting between them. The CDR3 contains 14 residues.